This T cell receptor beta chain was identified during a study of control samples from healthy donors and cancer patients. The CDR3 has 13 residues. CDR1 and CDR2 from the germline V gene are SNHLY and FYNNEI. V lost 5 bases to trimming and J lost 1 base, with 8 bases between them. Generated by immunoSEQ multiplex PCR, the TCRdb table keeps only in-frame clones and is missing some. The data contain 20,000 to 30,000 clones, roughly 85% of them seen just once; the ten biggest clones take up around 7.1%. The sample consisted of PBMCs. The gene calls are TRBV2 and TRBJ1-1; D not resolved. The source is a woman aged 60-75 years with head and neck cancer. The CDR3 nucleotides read TGTGCCAGCAGTCCCGGGAGGAACACTGAAGCTTTCTTT. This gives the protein CASSPGRNTEAFF.